The subject of this entry is one TCR beta chain. The entry originates in a study of blood T cell repertoires in COVID-19. Study context: Spain, Italy and the United States supplied samples that represented acute and convalescent COVID-19. T cells, B-cell-depleted T cells, or PBMCs provided the cDNA or gDNA that served as material.

In the authors' workflow: Using reference gene primer amplification, nucleated cell counts were estimated. Sequencing used immunoSEQ multiplex PCR; TCRdb keeps in-frame clones, though not all of them. V, J and clone size derive from that table, while D and trimming were established from the DNA sequence. The repertoire holds fewer than 200,000 clones, with more than 75% as singletons. Germline V gene data show CDR1 as SNHLY and CDR2 as FYNNEI. CDR3 length: 14 amino acids. Trimming pared 2 bases from V and 4 bases from J, leaving 6 bases between. Input material: peripheral blood. This rearrangement joins TRBV2 to TRBJ1-6, with D unresolved. The origin of this receptor is a woman between 50 and 59 years old with active or convalescent COVID-19. This chain's CDR3 is CASSESGYNSPLHF. In nucleotides, the CDR3 is TGTGCCAGCAGTGAATCGGGATATAATTCACCCCTCCACTTT.